This T cell receptor beta chain was retrieved from a study of T cell responses to AZD1222 COVID-19 vaccine. Turning to the study itself: Second-dose intervals of approximately 4 or approximately 12 weeks were pooled.

This CDR3 region has 16 residues. CDR1 is LNHNV and CDR2 is YYDKDF in the germline V gene (reference sequence). The V segment lost 1 base and the J segment 8 bases; nucleotides outside the gene matches: 8. This table comes from immunoSEQ multiplex PCR, and its TCRdb copy is limited to in-frame clones, with some not included. There are 130,000 or so clones in the sample; around 92% occur only once, and approximately 3% lies in the top ten. The TCR originated in an adult in good health. The V call is TRBV15, the J call TRBJ2-1; TRBD1 aligns across 10 bases. The sequencing used peripheral blood, collected on day 0 of AZD1222 vaccination. The CDR3: CATSRGTGTGVDEQFF. CDR3 coding DNA: TGTGCCACCAGCAGAGGGACCGGGACAGGGGTGGATGAGCAGTTCTTC. Full variable domain (outside the CDR3, taken from reference TRBV15 and TRBJ2-1): DAMVIQNPRYQVTQFGKPVTLSCSQTLNHNVMYWYQQKSSQAPKLLFHYYDKDFNNEADTPDNFQSRRPNTSFCFLDIRSPGLGDTAMYLCATSRGTGTGVDEQFFGPGTRLTVL.